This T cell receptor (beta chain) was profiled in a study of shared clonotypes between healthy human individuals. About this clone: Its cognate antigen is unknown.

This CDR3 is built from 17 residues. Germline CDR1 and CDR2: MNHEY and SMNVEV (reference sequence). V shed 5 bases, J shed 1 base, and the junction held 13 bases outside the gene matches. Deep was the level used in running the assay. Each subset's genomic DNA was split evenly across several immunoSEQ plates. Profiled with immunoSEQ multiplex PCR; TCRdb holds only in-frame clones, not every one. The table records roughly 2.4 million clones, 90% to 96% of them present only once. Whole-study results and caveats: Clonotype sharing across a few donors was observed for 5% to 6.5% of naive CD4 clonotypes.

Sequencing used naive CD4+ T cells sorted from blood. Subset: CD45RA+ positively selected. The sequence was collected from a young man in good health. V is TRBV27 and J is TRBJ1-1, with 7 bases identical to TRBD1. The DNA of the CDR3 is TGTGCCAGCAGTCCAGGCCCAGGGGGAGGGAAGAACACTGAAGCTTTCTTT. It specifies CASSPGPGGGKNTEAFF.